The 31 T cell receptor beta chains below come from one sample, sequenced in a study of blood T cell repertoires in COVID-19. Profiled with immunoSEQ multiplex PCR; TCRdb holds only in-frame clones, not every one. The sample carries under 300,000 clones, about 80% recorded once. The specimen was peripheral blood. The source of these receptors is a woman aged 50 to 65 who had recovered from COVID-19.

V is TRBV30 and J is TRBJ2-3, with D maybe TRBD2 (6 bases). Germline V gene lookup returns CDR1 GTSNPN and CDR2 SVGIG (reference sequence). CDR3 length equals 15 residues. Trimming took off 1 base at V and 1 base at J, with 12 bases between the two ends. CDR3 bases: TGTGCCTGGAGTGATCGGCGCGGGGGCACAGATACGCAGTATTTT. Its protein product is CAWSDRRGGTDTQYF.

This clone has a handful of counts. Other nucleotide sequences in the sample specify the same CDR3. The chain employs TRBV6-1 and TRBJ1-2, with 7 bases matching TRBD1. Germline assignment: CDR1 MNHNS and CDR2 SASEGT. The CDR3 is made up of 14 amino acids. V lost 2 bases, J lost 4 bases, and 4 bases stayed unmatched. The CDR3 region is CASSERRDSYGYTF. For the CDR3, the DNA is TGTGCCAGCAGTGAACGGCGGGACAGCTATGGCTACACCTTC.

This rearrangement joins TRBV30 to TRBJ2-3; 8 nucleotides align to TRBD2. The CDR3 contains 14 residues. The germline V gene has CDR1 GTSNPN and CDR2 SVGIG (reference sequence). V was pared by 8 bases and J by 3 bases, with 10 bases of the junction left unmatched. The CDR3 loop reads CAQRGSGRTDTQYF. CDR3 sequence (DNA): TGTGCCCAGAGGGGGAGCGGGAGAACAGATACGCAGTATTTT.

The chain has TRBV28 and TRBJ2-7; a possible D gene is TRBD2 (6 bases). Germline V CDR1 and CDR2: MDHEN, SYDVKM. CDR3 length: 13 amino acids. V dropped 11 bases and J dropped 7 bases, with 21 bases sitting between them. The CDR3 nucleotides are TGTGCCGGGGGGAGCGCGGGGATTTCTGAGCAGTACTTC. Translating it yields CAGGSAGISEQYF.

This sequence joins TRBV19 and TRBJ2-3; 12 bases are shared with TRBD2. From germline, CDR1 is LNHDA and CDR2 SQIVND (reference sequence). V lost 3 bases, J lost 3 bases, and 7 bases stayed unmatched. The CDR3 runs 17 residues. The CDR3 coding sequence is TGTGCCAGTAGTATCACTAGCGGGAGGATTGTGACAGATACGCAGTATTTT. This gives the protein CASSITSGRIVTDTQYF.

The chain employs TRBV18 and TRBJ1-2; D remains unclear. This CDR3 contains 14 residues. CDR1 KGHSH and CDR2 LQKENI come from the germline V gene. Trimming pared 2 bases from V and 1 base from J, leaving 8 bases between. The CDR3 spells CASSPGSGNYGYTF. As DNA, the CDR3 is TGTGCCAGCTCACCAGGCTCGGGTAACTATGGCTACACCTTC.

The gene calls are TRBV28 and TRBJ1-2; no clear D. The CDR3 runs 17 residues. Germline values: CDR1 MDHEN, CDR2 SYDVKM. V lost 1 base and J 2 bases, leaving 17 bases between the germline ends. CDR3 nucleotide sequence: TGTGCCAGCAGTTTATATTTACGGCGGGCGGGCAACTATGGCTACACCTTC. It is translated as CASSLYLRRAGNYGYTF.

This clone was recorded many times. The chain joins TRBV18 to TRBJ1-2; D not certain. Germline lookup yields CDR1 KGHSH and CDR2 LQKENI. V lost 2 bases and J lost 4, with 5 bases in between. The CDR3 sequence is 12 residues long. The CDR3 coding sequence is TGTGCCAGCTCACCAGGCACCTATGGCTACACCTTC. Encoded protein: CASSPGTYGYTF.

V and J are TRBV19 and TRBJ2-1; D might be TRBD2 (6 bases). Germline-derived CDR1 and CDR2 are LNHDA and SQIVND (reference sequence). V shed 11 bases and J shed 11 bases, with 13 bases lying between them. This CDR3 contains 10 residues. The CDR3 DNA reads as TGTGCCCTCGGGGGAGATCAGCAGTTCTTC. Amino acid sequence: CALGGDQQFF.

A note on this clone: One end of the junction varies from germline; a read error may be responsible. The chain couples TRBV5-1 to TRBJ2-7; D is possibly TRBD2 (6 bases). The CDR3 is 17 residues long. The V gene's germline CDR1 is SGHRS and CDR2 YFSETQ. The CDR3 nucleotides read TGCGCCAGCAGCTTGTCAGAAGGGAGGCAGGGTCCCTACCAGCAGTACTTC. The encoded protein is CASSLSEGRQGPYQQYF.

This rearrangement joins TRBV27 to TRBJ1-2; possibly TRBD1 for D (5 bases). The CDR3 extends over 13 amino acids. Looked up from germline, CDR1 is MNHEY and CDR2 is SMNVEV (reference sequence). V was trimmed by 6 bases and J by 5 bases, leaving 13 bases between them. CDR3 sequence (DNA): TGTGCCAGCAGCCCTGCCAGGGAATATGGCTACACCTTC. This codes for CASSPAREYGYTF.

The rearrangement links TRBV15 to TRBJ2-5; possible D gene TRBD1, 6 bases. V lost 6 bases and J 7 bases, leaving 15 bases between the germline ends. The CDR3 loop spans 13 amino acids. Germline assignment: CDR1 LNHNV and CDR2 YYDKDF (reference sequence). CDR3 sequence (DNA): TGTGCCACCAGAGGGCAGGGGATCCTGACCCAGTACTTC. Its translation: CATRGQGILTQYF.

This rearrangement joins TRBV6-6 to TRBJ1-4, with a tentative D call TRBD1 (6 bases). In germline, CDR1 is MNHNY, CDR2 SVGAGI (reference sequence). Trimming pared 4 bases from V and 7 bases from J, leaving 13 bases between. CDR3 size: 14 residues. The CDR3 is CASSSQGQFEKLFF. The CDR3 DNA reads TGTGCCAGCAGTTCCCAGGGGCAGTTTGAAAAACTGTTTTTT.

The chain employs TRBV11-1 and TRBJ2-2; 8 nucleotides match TRBD1. The germline V gene encodes CDR1 SGHAT and CDR2 FQDESV (reference sequence). The CDR3 length is 16 residues. V was clipped by 4 bases and J by 7 bases; unmatched bases: 11. The DNA of the CDR3 is TGTGCCAGCAGCTCCCCGACAGGGGCCGGAATCGGGGAGCTGTTTTTT. It encodes CASSSPTGAGIGELFF.

The rearrangement links TRBV15 to TRBJ1-2; 10 bases match TRBD1. The germline V gene encodes CDR1 LNHNV and CDR2 YYDKDF (reference sequence). CDR3 size: 15 residues. V was clipped by 0 bases and J by 7 bases; unmatched bases: 5. The CDR3 is CATSRDRTGGSGYTF. CDR3 DNA: TGTGCCACCAGCAGAGACAGGACAGGGGGTAGTGGCTACACCTTC.

V and J are TRBV3-1 (or the pseudogene TRBV3-2) and TRBJ2-4; weak D call: TRBD2 (5 bases). Germline CDR1 reads LGHDT; CDR2 reads YNNKEL (reference sequence). V was pared by 4 bases and J by 3 bases, with 13 bases between. The CDR3 is 15 residues long. The CDR3 loop reads CASSPGVMSKNIQYF. The CDR3 coding sequence is TGTGCCAGCAGCCCCGGGGTGATGAGCAAAAACATTCAGTACTTC.

The chain carries TRBV18 and TRBJ1-4; D is uncertain. V was clipped by 3 bases and J by 3 bases, with 14 bases between them. CDR3 length equals 16 residues. The germline CDR1 and CDR2 sequences are KGHSH and LQKENI. The CDR3 region is CASSPPMGASNEKLFF. CDR3 nucleotides: TGTGCCAGCTCACCCCCCATGGGCGCGTCTAATGAAAAACTGTTTTTT.

This chain joins TRBV7-9 and TRBJ2-3, with D possibly TRBD1 on 6 matching bases. This CDR3 contains 15 residues. Germline values: CDR1 SEHNR, CDR2 FQNEAQ (reference sequence). The V gene lost 3 bases and the J gene lost 5 bases, with 15 bases spanning the gap. CDR3 amino acids: CASSFGGARGDTQYF. CDR3 nucleotides: TGTGCCAGCAGCTTTGGGGGCGCAAGGGGAGATACGCAGTATTTT.

For this clone: A much larger clone sits a single nucleotide away, making a read error possible. This rearrangement joins TRBV7-2 to TRBJ2-3, with D possibly TRBD2 on 6 matching bases. Trimming took 1 base from V and 3 from J, leaving 8 bases between them. CDR3 size: 14 residues. CDR1 is SGHTA, CDR2 FQGNSA, per germline. CDR3 DNA sequence: TGTGCCAGCAGCTTAGGGCTAGCGACAGATACGCAGTATTTT. Its protein product is CASSLGLATDTQYF.

This sequence joins TRBV19 and TRBJ1-2; TRBD1 is a possible D gene (5 bases). Germline V lookup: CDR1 LNHDA, CDR2 SQIVND (reference sequence). The CDR3 runs 15 residues. The V and J ends lost 3 bases and 2 bases respectively, with 13 bases between them. The CDR3 nucleotides are TGTGCCAGTAGTATGCCTTCCCAGGGCAACTATGGCTACACCTTC. Protein sequence: CASSMPSQGNYGYTF. Combining the CDR3 with reference TRBV19 and TRBJ1-2 gives the whole variable domain DGGITQSPKYLFRKEGQNVTLSCEQNLNHDAMYWYRQDPGQGLRLIYYSQIVNDFQKGDIAEGYSVSREKKESFPLTVTSAQKNPTAFYLCASSMPSQGNYGYTFGSGTRLTVV.

This clone was found a few times. V gene TRBV4-3 combines with J gene TRBJ2-7, with D maybe TRBD2 (5 bases). Germline V gene data show CDR1 as LGHNA and CDR2 as YSLEER. V was trimmed by 1 base and J by 3 bases, leaving 13 bases between them. The CDR3 runs to 15 residues. The CDR3 is CASSQAAGVIYEQYF. In nucleotides, the CDR3 is TGCGCCAGCAGCCAAGCCGCCGGGGTTATCTACGAGCAGTACTTC.

V usage is TRBV6-2 or TRBV6-3 and J usage is TRBJ1-5; TRBD1 is a possible D gene (6 bases). The V and J ends lost 5 bases and 7 bases respectively, with 15 bases between them. The CDR3 sequence is 14 residues long. Germline V lookup: CDR1 MNHEY, CDR2 SVGEGT. CDR3 in DNA: TGTGCCAGCAGTAACGGACAGCGTTTGCAGCCCCAGCATTTT. This encodes CASSNGQRLQPQHF.

This chain uses TRBV7-2 with TRBJ1-5, with D possibly being TRBD1 (6 bases). V gave up 1 base and J gave up 2 bases, with 15 bases separating them. This CDR3 is built from 17 residues. The germline CDR1 and CDR2 sequences are SGHTA and FQGNSA. The CDR3 is CASSLEGVVVGNQPQHF. CDR3 nucleotides: TGTGCCAGCAGCTTAGAGGGGGTGGTGGTAGGCAATCAGCCCCAGCATTTT. Supplemented by reference TRBV7-2 and TRBJ1-5, the full variable domain reads GAGVSQSPSNKVTEKGKDVELRCDPISGHTALYWYRQSLGQGLEFLIYFQGNSAPDKSGLPSDRFSAERTGGSVSTLTIQRTQQEDSAVYLCASSLEGVVVGNQPQHFGDGTRLSIL.

The gene calls are TRBV3-1 (or the pseudogene TRBV3-2) and TRBJ2-4; TRBD2 matches at 14 bases. Germline CDR1 LGHDT, CDR2 YNNKEL (reference sequence). Germline trimming cut 4 bases from V and 3 bases from J; bases unmatched to any gene: 5. The CDR3 runs 17 residues. CDR3 nucleotides: TGTGCCAGCAGCCCCGGACTAGCGGGAGGATTCAAAAACATTCAGTACTTC. It codes for CASSPGLAGGFKNIQYF.

V and J are TRBV7-9 and TRBJ2-1, with TRBD2 matching 7 bases. The CDR3 contains 15 residues. From germline, CDR1 is SEHNR and CDR2 FQNEAQ (reference sequence). Germline trimming cut 3 bases from V and 5 bases from J; bases unmatched to any gene: 7. For the CDR3, the DNA is TGTGCCAGCAGCTTTGGCGGGAGCTTGGACAATGAGCAGTTCTTC. Protein sequence: CASSFGGSLDNEQFF. Drawing the rest from reference TRBV7-9 and TRBJ2-1, the complete variable domain is DTGVSQNPRHKITKRGQNVTFRCDPISEHNRLYWYRQTLGQGPEFLTYFQNEAQLEKSRLLSDRFSAERPKGSFSTLEIQRTEQGDSAMYLCASSFGGSLDNEQFFGPGTRLTVL.

This rearrangement joins TRBV18 to TRBJ1-3, with 7 nucleotides matching TRBD1. Germline values: CDR1 KGHSH, CDR2 LQKENI. This CDR3 spans 14 amino acids. The ends lost 6 bases at V and 2 bases at J; junction bases unmatched: 4. CDR3 DNA sequence: TGTGCCAGCTCGTCGACAGGGACTGGAAACACCATATATTTT. Translating gives CASSSTGTGNTIYF.

The rearrangement links TRBV18 to TRBJ1-6, with 8 bases identical to TRBD1. Trimming took 0 bases from V and 7 from J; bases not matched to a gene: 2. Looked up from germline, CDR1 is KGHSH and CDR2 is LQKENI. The CDR3 spans 15 residues. This CDR3 reads CASSPPNRGNSPLHF. The CDR3, as DNA: TGTGCCAGCTCACCACCTAACAGGGGGAATTCACCCCTCCACTTT. Full variable domain (remainder filled in from reference TRBV18 and TRBJ1-6): NAGVMQNPRHLVRRRGQEARLRCSPMKGHSHVYWYRQLPEEGLKFMVYLQKENIIDESGMPKERFSAEFPKEGPSILRIQQVVRGDSAAYFCASSPPNRGNSPLHFGNGTRLTVT.

The chain has TRBV19 and TRBJ2-2; TRBD2 is a possible D gene (5 bases). CDR1 is LNHDA, CDR2 SQIVND, per germline (reference sequence). The CDR3 length is 16 residues. Deletions cut 6 bases from V and 1 base from J, with 15 bases between. DNA of the CDR3: TGTGCCAGTAGCCCTCGGGAAGGGAAGAACACCGGGGAGCTGTTTTTT. Residues: CASSPREGKNTGELFF.

The rearrangement joins TRBV28 to TRBJ1-2, with TRBD1 matching 9 bases. The J segment lost 8 bases and the V segment lost 6 bases, leaving 7 bases of the junction unmatched. Germline CDR1 and CDR2: MDHEN and SYDVKM. This CDR3 is built from 13 residues. As DNA, the CDR3 is TGTGCCAGCAGGCCGGGACAGGGCTACGGCTACACCTTC. As protein: CASRPGQGYGYTF.

The rearrangement joins TRBV29-1 to TRBJ1-1; D call uncertain. This CDR3 spans 13 amino acids. Per the germline V gene, CDR1 is SQVTM and CDR2 is ANQGSEA. With 7 bases removed from V and 0 bases from J, the gap between germline ends came to 12 bases. The CDR3 nucleotides are TGCAGCGCTACCGTCCCTATGAACACTGAAGCTTTCTTT. Its translation is CSATVPMNTEAFF. The full variable domain, rest sourced from reference TRBV29-1 and TRBJ1-1, is SAVISQKPSRDICQRGTSLTIQCQVDSQVTMMFWYRQQPGQSLTLIATANQGSEATYESGFVIDKFPISRPNLTFSTLTVSNMSPEDSSIYLCSATVPMNTEAFFGQGTRLTVV.

This sequence joins TRBV28 and TRBJ2-1, with D possibly being TRBD2 (5 bases). This CDR3 contains 16 residues. The V and J ends lost 2 bases and 5 bases respectively, with 16 bases between them. Germline values: CDR1 MDHEN, CDR2 SYDVKM. The CDR3 DNA reads TGTGCCAGCAGTTTAAGGTATCGCGCGGGTAACAATGAGCAGTTCTTC. Translated: CASSLRYRAGNNEQFF.